These T cell receptor beta chains were read from a single sample in a study of control samples from healthy donors and cancer patients. The table came from immunoSEQ multiplex PCR; TCRdb's copy has only in-frame clones and leaves some out. This sample carries under 200,000 clones, with roughly 2% going to the ten biggest clones. The specimen was blood. Receptors were obtained from a woman in her thirties in good health. CDR3s include the opening cysteine and the closing phenylalanine or tryptophan. D genes are given only for firm matches.

V gene,D gene,CDR3 length,J gene,CDR3 protein,CDR3 DNA
TRBV7-8,NA,15,TRBJ2-7,CASSPPGTQWYEQYF,TGTGCCAGCAGCCCCCCCGGGACACAGTGGTACGAGCAGTACTTC
TRBV13,TRBD1,15,TRBJ1-1,CASSWEDREGTEAFF,TGTGCCAGCAGCTGGGAGGACAGGGAAGGGACTGAAGCTTTCTTT
TRBV27,NA,15,TRBJ2-7,CASSDRPNLLYEQYF,TGTGCCAGCAGTGACAGGCCGAACCTCCTCTACGAGCAGTACTTC
TRBV29-1,NA,10,TRBJ1-1,CSVAIREAFF,TGCAGCGTTGCAATTAGGGAAGCTTTCTTT
TRBV5-1,NA,16,TRBJ1-1,CASSLVATIKNTEAFF,TGCGCCAGCAGCTTGGTTGCGACAATTAAGAACACTGAAGCTTTCTTT
TRBV18,TRBD2,15,TRBJ2-5,CASSRGLAGQETQYF,TGTGCCAGCTCACGGGGACTAGCGGGGCAAGAGACCCAGTACTTC
TRBV30,TRBD1,15,TRBJ1-5,CAWSVRDRGNQPQHF,TGTGCCTGGAGTGTAAGGGACAGGGGCAATCAGCCCCAGCATTTT
TRBV2,NA,11,TRBJ1-1,CASRWFMSAFF,TGTGCCAGCAGGTGGTTTATGTCAGCTTTCTTT
TRBV27,NA,15,TRBJ1-5,CASSLPGQRDQPQHF,TGTGCCAGCAGCCTTCCAGGACAGAGGGATCAGCCCCAGCATTTT
TRBV21-1,NA,16,TRBJ2-7,CASSKSEQGEEYEQYF,TGTGCCAGCAGCAAAAGCGAACAGGGAGAGGAGTACGAGCAGTACTTC
TRBV5-4,NA,13,TRBJ2-7,CASSLGSYVEQYF,TGTGCCAGCAGCTTGGGGTCCTACGTCGAGCAGTACTTC
TRBV5-1,NA,13,TRBJ1-4,CASSLAVDEKLFF,TGCGCCAGCAGCTTGGCAGTTGACGAAAAACTGTTTTTT
TRBV4-1,NA,15,TRBJ1-4,CASSQVRNTNEKLFF,TGCGCCAGCAGCCAAGTAAGGAACACTAATGAAAAACTGTTTTTT
TRBV4-1,TRBD2,16,TRBJ2-3,CASSQEWRGGADTQYF,TGCGCCAGCAGCCAAGAGTGGCGGGGGGGCGCAGATACGCAGTATTTT
TRBV4-1,NA,16,TRBJ1-1,CASSQGPQGLNTEAFF,TGCGCCAGCAGCCAAGGACCTCAGGGTCTGAACACTGAAGCTTTCTTT
TRBV28,NA,12,TRBJ1-1,CATRDSNTEAFF,TGTGCCACCAGAGACAGTAACACTGAAGCTTTCTTT
TRBV7-6,TRBD1,16,TRBJ2-7,CASSLTRQGSSYEQYF,TGTGCCAGCAGCTTAACCAGACAGGGGAGCTCCTACGAGCAGTACTTC
TRBV3-1/TRBV3-2,TRBD2,15,TRBJ2-7,CASSQDWGGGYEQYF,TGTGCCAGCAGCCAAGATTGGGGCGGGGGCTACGAGCAGTACTTC
TRBV29-1,NA,14,TRBJ2-5,CSVVPPLPRGTQYF,TGCAGCGTTGTTCCCCCGCTTCCGAGGGGGACCCAGTACTTC
TRBV6-2/TRBV6-3,NA,15,TRBJ2-2,CASSYVSRRAGELFF,TGTGCCAGCAGTTACGTCTCTCGGAGGGCCGGGGAGCTGTTTTTT
TRBV19,NA,14,TRBJ1-5,CASSIGAGRAAQHF,TGTGCCAGTAGTATCGGCGCGGGTCGCGCGGCCCAGCATTTT
TRBV5-6,NA,11,TRBJ1-2,CASSLGIGYTF,TGTGCCAGCAGCTTGGGGATTGGCTACACCTTC
TRBV19,NA,16,TRBJ1-1,CASSSILAGANTEAFF,TGTGCCAGTAGCTCAATACTCGCCGGGGCGAACACTGAAGCTTTCTTT
TRBV5-6,NA,11,TRBJ2-3,CASSRQDTQYF,TGTGCCAGCAGCCGCCAAGATACGCAGTATTTT
TRBV4-1,NA,15,TRBJ1-1,CASSQDFAGRFEAFF,TGCGCCAGCAGCCAAGATTTTGCTGGGCGGTTTGAAGCTTTCTTT
TRBV27,NA,17,TRBJ2-7,CASSFQGWGTLTYEQYF,TGTGCCAGCAGTTTCCAAGGTTGGGGGACACTTACCTACGAGCAGTACTTC
TRBV7-9,NA,13,TRBJ2-7,CASSLKGHYEQYF,TGTGCCAGCAGCTTAAAGGGCCACTACGAGCAGTACTTC
TRBV6-6,TRBD2,12,TRBJ2-5,CASSATSGGQYF,TGTGCCAGCAGTGCGACTAGCGGGGGACAGTACTTC
TRBV5-1,NA,16,TRBJ2-7,CASSLVPAGLSYEQYF,TGCGCCAGCAGCTTGGTGCCAGCGGGTCTCTCCTACGAGCAGTACTTC
TRBV4-1,NA,14,TRBJ2-7,CASSHFTRAGEQYF,TGCGCCAGCAGCCATTTCACCCGTGCGGGCGAGCAGTACTTC
TRBV27,NA,13,TRBJ1-1,CASSSVLNTEAFF,TGTGCCAGCAGTTCCGTCTTGAACACTGAAGCTTTCTTT
TRBV4-2,TRBD1,16,TRBJ1-2,CASSPYGTAANYGYTF,TGTGCCAGCAGCCCCTATGGGACAGCTGCTAACTATGGCTACACCTTC
TRBV28,NA,13,TRBJ1-2,CASSLKPGGPYTF,TGTGCCAGCAGTTTGAAACCTGGGGGTCCTTACACCTTC
TRBV7-7,TRBD2,15,TRBJ2-1,CASSLGLAGVNEQFF,TGTGCTAGCAGCTTAGGTCTAGCGGGGGTAAATGAGCAGTTCTTC
TRBV6-5,NA,14,TRBJ1-2,CASTPWIGDYGYTF,TGTGCCAGCACCCCCTGGATAGGGGACTATGGCTACACCTTC
TRBV6-2/TRBV6-3,NA,15,TRBJ1-5,CASSYSQYSNQPQHF,TGTGCCAGCAGTTACTCGCAATATAGCAATCAGCCCCAGCATTTT
TRBV19,NA,14,TRBJ1-6,CASSSGQNNSPLHF,TGTGCCAGTAGTTCCGGACAGAATAATTCACCCCTCCACTTT
TRBV7-2,NA,15,TRBJ1-5,CASSLVGGSNQPQHF,TGTGCCAGCAGCTTAGTGGGGGGGTCCAATCAGCCCCAGCATTTT
TRBV12-3/TRBV12-4,NA,13,TRBJ1-2,CASSSPGRYGYTF,TGTGCCAGCAGTTCCCCTGGACGGTATGGCTACACCTTC
TRBV5-1,TRBD2,16,TRBJ2-5,CASSLTGLAGKETQYF,TGCGCCAGCAGCTTGACAGGCCTAGCGGGGAAAGAGACCCAGTACTTC
TRBV18,NA,15,TRBJ1-4,CASSPLPGDNEKLFF,TGTGCCAGCTCACCACTCCCAGGGGATAATGAAAAACTGTTTTTT